The 11 T cell receptor beta chains reported below all come from one sample, sequenced in a study of OX40 agonist ivuxolimab in advanced cancers. Data came from immunoSEQ multiplex PCR; TCRdb stores just in-frame clones and leaves some out. Among some 74,000 clones listed, around 85% were seen once. Sequenced here: CD4+ or CD8+ T cells sorted from blood, sampled in a trial of the OX40 agonist ivuxolimab. These receptors originate from an adult with an advanced solid tumor such as melanoma, head and neck, liver or kidney cancer.

This clone was seen once. The V and J genes are TRBV5-1 and TRBJ2-7; tentative D call: TRBD2 (6 bases). Germline V lookup: CDR1 SGHRS, CDR2 YFSETQ. Trimming stripped 3 bases from V and 3 bases from J, with 16 bases between. The CDR3 contains 15 residues. In nucleotides, the CDR3 is TGCGCCAGCAGCTCCGGGACTGAAGGCTTCTACGAGCAGTACTTC. Protein sequence: CASSSGTEGFYEQYF. Variable domain in full (rest from reference TRBV5-1 and TRBJ2-7): KAGVTQTPRYLIKTRGQQVTLSCSPISGHRSVSWYQQTPGQGLQFLFEYFSETQRNKGNFPGRFSGRQFSNSRSEMNVSTLELGDSALYLCASSSGTEGFYEQYFGPGTRLTVT.

The genes are TRBV7-6 and TRBJ2-3; D is uncertain. Germline assignment: CDR1 SGHVS and CDR2 FNYEAQ. Trimming pared 4 bases from V and 14 bases from J, leaving 16 bases between. The CDR3 is made up of 12 amino acids. The DNA for the CDR3 is TGTGCCAGCAGCTCTGACACCCCGATTCCGTATTTT. This encodes CASSSDTPIPYF.

This clone turned up a few times. The CDR3 region is CASRQAGLGGTGELFF. The CDR3 nucleotides read TGTGCCAGCAGGCAGGCCGGGCTAGGGGGCACCGGGGAGCTGTTTTTT. The chain uses TRBV25-1 and TRBJ2-2, with TRBD1 as a possible D gene (6 bases). Trimming pared 6 bases from V and 4 bases from J, leaving 18 bases between. The CDR3 consists of 16 residues. The V gene's germline CDR1 is MGHDK and CDR2 SYGVNS.

The chain combines TRBV11-2 with TRBJ1-1; 9 nucleotides align to TRBD1. There are 15 residues in the CDR3. Germline CDR1 is SGHAT and CDR2 is FQNNGV. The trim removed 5 bases at V and 5 bases at J, leaving 9 bases unmatched. CDR3 nucleotides: TGTGCCAGCAGCCGGGGACAGGGCGAAATAACTGAAGCTTTCTTT. It translates to CASSRGQGEITEAFF.

The chain is built from TRBV5-1 and TRBJ2-1; no reliable D call. Germline CDR1 reads SGHRS; CDR2 reads YFSETQ. This CDR3 is built from 14 residues. Trimming pared 6 bases from V and 5 bases from J, leaving 15 bases between. This chain's CDR3 is CASMMSSRNNEQFF. In DNA, the CDR3 is TGCGCCAGCATGATGTCTAGTCGGAACAATGAGCAGTTCTTC.

This rearrangement joins TRBV30 to TRBJ2-7, with 8 bases lining up with TRBD2. V was pared by 5 bases and J by 2 bases, with 11 bases of the junction left unmatched. The CDR3 covers 15 residues. CDR1 is GTSNPN, CDR2 SVGIG, per germline (reference sequence). The CDR3 DNA reads as TGTGCCTGGGTAATAGAGCGGGAGCGACCCTACGAGCAGTACTTC. Protein: CAWVIERERPYEQYF.

The V gene is TRBV7-9, the J gene TRBJ2-1; TRBD2 matches at 8 bases. There are 16 residues in the CDR3. The germline CDR1 and CDR2 sequences are SEHNR and FQNEAQ (reference sequence). V lost 1 base, J lost 7 bases, and 9 bases stayed unmatched. CDR3 sequence (DNA): TGTGCCAGCAGCTTAGGTCCAAGCGGGAGTTGGAATGAGCAGTTCTTC. This encodes CASSLGPSGSWNEQFF.

V usage is TRBV28 and J usage is TRBJ1-4, with D hard to call. This CDR3 is built from 15 residues. Deletions cut 7 bases from V and 5 bases from J, with 17 bases between. The germline gives CDR1 MDHEN, CDR2 SYDVKM. CDR3 residues: CASTRNRDRNEKLFF. CDR3 in DNA: TGTGCCAGCACTCGGAACCGGGATCGAAATGAAAAACTGTTTTTT.

This clone was observed a few times. This chain joins TRBV5-4 and TRBJ2-2, with 7 bases that match TRBD2. The CDR3 is made up of 14 amino acids. CDR1 SGHNT and CDR2 YYREEE come from the germline V gene (reference sequence). V was pared by 4 bases and J by 3 bases, with 3 bases of the junction left unmatched. CDR3 in DNA: TGTGCCAGCAGCCGACTAGCAGACACCGGGGAGCTGTTTTTT. Translated: CASSRLADTGELFF.

This chain uses TRBV28 with TRBJ2-2; D is ambiguous. The CDR3 spans 14 residues. Germline CDR1 reads MDHEN; CDR2 reads SYDVKM. Trimming took 3 bases from V and 1 from J, leaving 6 bases between them. The CDR3, as DNA: TGTGCCAGCAGTTTCATGGAGAACACCGGGGAGCTGTTTTTT. Protein sequence: CASSFMENTGELFF.

The genes are TRBV6-6 and TRBJ2-7; TRBD2 matches 9 bases. This CDR3 comprises 14 residues. V lost 6 bases, J lost 2 bases, and 5 bases stayed unmatched. From germline, CDR1 is MNHNY and CDR2 SVGAGI (reference sequence). CDR3 sequence reads: CASRASGITYEQYF. The CDR3 nucleotides read TGTGCCAGCAGAGCTAGCGGGATAACCTACGAGCAGTACTTC.